A single sample is the source of the 23 T cell receptor beta chains below, sequenced in a study of CD8+CD57+ T cells in acquired aplastic anemia. Using genomic DNA as the template, TCR beta VDJ and CDR3 profiling was carried out. TCRdb reprocessed the reads with MiXCR, giving one entry per CDR3 protein. This table holds about 400,000 distinct CDR3 sequences, about two thirds found once. The sample comprised sorted CD4+, CD8+, or CD8+CD57+ T cells (not recorded which) from PBMCs. Every receptor here comes from a human donor in good health, serving as a control.

The V gene is TRBV12-3 or TRBV12-4, the J gene TRBJ1-2, with TRBD1 identical over 8 bases. The V and J ends lost 3 bases and 0 bases, in that order; junction bases with no gene match: 12. CDR3 size: 18 residues. The CDR3: CASSFDWTGRITNYGYTF. Here the CDR3 DNA reads TGTGCCAGCAGTTTCGACTGGACAGGGAGAATTACTAACTATGGCTACACCTTC.

A note on this clonotype: A read error may be the cause here, since a much bigger clone is one base away. The chain couples TRBV12-3 or TRBV12-4 to TRBJ2-1; no clear D. The CDR3 consists of 15 residues. CDR3 protein: CASSFGNVPSNEQSF. The DNA of the CDR3 is TGTGCCAGCAGTTTTGGTAATGTGCCATCCAATGAGCAGTCCTTC.

A word on this clonotype: Compared with germline, one end of the junction differs, possibly owing to a read error. The chain employs TRBV7-3 and TRBJ2-5; 7 bases match TRBD2. This CDR3 is 15 amino acids long. CDR1 and CDR2 from the germline V gene are SGHTA and FQGTGA. CDR3 DNA: TGCGCCAGCAGCGCAGGGACTAACGGGAGTGAGACCCAGTACTTC. This gives the protein CASSAGTNGSETQYF.

Ten or more counts support this clonotype. The chain has TRBV18 and TRBJ1-2; 9 bases map to TRBD1. The J segment lost 3 bases and the V segment lost 3 bases, leaving 5 bases of the junction unmatched. In germline, CDR1 is KGHSH, CDR2 LQKENI. The CDR3 covers 15 residues. CDR3 sequence (DNA): TGTGCCAGCTCACCTCGGACAGGGGAAGACTATGGCTACACCTTC. Translating it yields CASSPRTGEDYGYTF.

The chain recombines TRBV15 with TRBJ2-3; D is uncertain. The germline V and J ends were trimmed by 0 bases and 12 bases, with 13 bases remaining between them. From germline, CDR1 is LNHNV and CDR2 YYDKDF (reference sequence). The CDR3 is made up of 13 amino acids. As DNA, the CDR3 is TGTGCCACCAGCAGAGATAGGGCAGATCCCCAGTATTTT. Its protein is CATSRDRADPQYF.

Written as DNA, the CDR3 is TGTGCCAGCAGCTCAGGCCGGGCCAGAAAACCTGGGCGGTACTTC. It translates to CASSSGRARKPGRYF. The chain has TRBV7-2 and TRBJ2-7; D remains ambiguous. CDR1 SGHTA and CDR2 FQGNSA come from the germline V gene. The germline V and J ends were trimmed by 4 bases and 12 bases, with 25 bases remaining between them. The CDR3 sequence is 15 residues long. Using reference TRBV7-2 and TRBJ2-7 for the parts outside the CDR3, the full variable domain is GAGVSQSPSNKVTEKGKDVELRCDPISGHTALYWYRQSLGQGLEFLIYFQGNSAPDKSGLPSDRFSAERTGGSVSTLTIQRTQQEDSAVYLCASSSGRARKPGRYFGPGTRLTVT.

For this clonotype: The DNA is omitted, as the CDR3 cannot be located on it reliably, and the CDR3 follows TCRdb's listing. The chain links TRBV7-2 to TRBJ1-2; the table gives TRBD1 as D, unverified against the DNA. Germline V gives CDR1 SGHTA, CDR2 FQGNSA. The CDR3 length equals 15 residues, ends included. The CDR3: CASSLRGGGSTSDTF.

This clonotype was seen many times. The rearrangement joins TRBV4-1 to TRBJ1-5; D is unresolved. The V and J ends lost 1 base and 3 bases respectively, with 16 bases between them. The CDR3 has 17 residues. Germline-derived CDR1 and CDR2 are MGHRA and YSYEKL. The CDR3: CASSQGSGRRYNQPQHF. CDR3 DNA: TGCGCCAGCAGCCAAGGCTCCGGCAGGCGGTACAATCAGCCCCAGCATTTT.

This clonotype was seen only once. One end of the junction does not line up with germline, which may come from a read error. The chain uses TRBV9 and TRBJ1-2; D is perhaps TRBD1 (5 bases). Per the germline V gene, CDR1 is SGDLS and CDR2 is YYNGEE. This CDR3 has 13 residues. CDR3 DNA: TGTGCCAGCAGCAGAGACGGGGACTCCGGCGACCAGTTC. It codes for CASSRDGDSGDQF.

In its sample, this clonotype was seen a few times. A much larger clone differs by one base, so this may be a read error. The chain links TRBV5-1 to TRBJ2-2; no clear D. CDR1 is SGHRS, CDR2 YFSETQ, per germline. The CDR3 runs to 15 residues. In DNA, the CDR3 is TGCACCAGCAGCTTGAACGCTGGGAACACCGGGGAGCTGTTTTTT. Translated: CTSSLNAGNTGELFF.

The chain joins TRBV6-1 to TRBJ2-7, with a weak D call TRBD2 (6 bases). The CDR3 sequence is 15 residues long. From germline, CDR1 is MNHNS and CDR2 SASEGT. Trimming left V 6 bases short and J 7 bases short, with 22 bases between. The CDR3 is CASSTNGEVDDEQYF. CDR3 in DNA: TGTGCCAGCAGCACGAATGGGGAGGTGGACGATGAGCAGTACTTC.

As to this clonotype: This is likely a read error, given that the CDR3 carries no conserved phenylalanine or tryptophan at its end. The DNA is left out, because the CDR3 cannot be placed on it with certainty; the CDR3 is given as TCRdb lists it. The V and J genes are TRBV14 and TRBJ1-6; TRBD1, the table's D call, was not compared with the DNA. The CDR3 is made up of 14 amino acids, end residues included. Germline V gene sequence: CDR1 SGHDN, CDR2 FVKESK. CDR3 loop: CASSLEPGNSPLHS.

V is TRBV7-2 and J is TRBJ1-5; D call uncertain. The CDR3 runs to 14 residues. Trimming stripped 5 bases from V and 13 bases from J, with 21 bases between. CDR1 and CDR2 from the germline V gene are SGHTA and FQGNSA. The CDR3 here is CASSPHDGPPPQHF. The CDR3 DNA is TGTGCCAGCAGCCCACATGATGGTCCCCCGCCGCAGCATTTT.

On this clonotype itself: Compared with germline, one end of the junction differs, possibly owing to a read error. The gene calls are TRBV20-1 and TRBJ1-2; D perhaps matches TRBD1 (5 bases). Germline assignment: CDR1 DFQATT and CDR2 SNEGSKA (reference sequence). This CDR3 has 11 residues. The CDR3 DNA reads TGCAGTGCCCATCGGGGAGGGGCCACCTCCTTC. This encodes CSAHRGGATSF.

A note on this clonotype: This could be a read error, since a much larger clone is one nucleotide away. The chain recombines TRBV4-1 with TRBJ1-4, with D hard to call. Germline-derived CDR1 and CDR2 are MGHRA and YSYEKL. The CDR3 has 13 amino acids. CDR3 sequence reads: CASSTFRNEKLSF. CDR3 sequence (DNA): TGCGCCAGCAGCACGTTCCGAAATGAAAAACTGTCTTTT.

The V call is TRBV20-1, the J call TRBJ1-2; D unclear. The CDR3 covers 12 residues. Looked up from germline, CDR1 is DFQATT and CDR2 is SNEGSKA (reference sequence). V lost 5 bases and J 8 bases, leaving 15 bases between the germline ends. CDR3 in DNA: TGCAGTGCTCTTGGACTAGCGGGAGGCTACACCTTC. Its protein product is CSALGLAGGYTF.

Concerning this clonotype itself: Since no conserved phenylalanine or tryptophan closes the CDR3, a read error is the likely cause. The chain combines TRBV11-3 with TRBJ1-2; no firm D call. Trimming cost V 0 bases and J 3 bases, with 8 bases left between them. This CDR3 has 14 residues. CDR1 SGHNT and CDR2 YENEEA come from the germline V gene. The CDR3 bases are TGTGCCAGCAGCTTAGAAGGAGCGGACTATGGCTACACCTCC. It is translated as CASSLEGADYGYTS.

This clonotype was counted a few times. A much larger clone is a single base away; this may be a read error. The chain employs TRBV10-3 and TRBJ1-3, with 8 bases that match TRBD1. CDR1 and CDR2 from the germline V gene are ENHRY and SYGVKD. This CDR3 is 14 amino acids long. The CDR3 region has the DNA TGTGCCAGCAGTCCCCGGACAGGGAGGGACATCATATATTTT. It codes for CASSPRTGRDIIYF.

This clonotype was seen only a few times. This chain connects TRBV20-1 to TRBJ2-7; unclear D gene. The CDR3 consists of 12 residues. V dropped 1 base and J dropped 0 bases, with 4 bases sitting between them. Per germline, CDR1 DFQATT and CDR2 SNEGSKA (reference sequence). The CDR3, as DNA: TGCAGTGCTAGAGTTGGCTCCTACGAGCAGTACTTC. It specifies CSARVGSYEQYF.

This chain uses TRBV10-3 with TRBJ2-1, with a weak D call TRBD2 (5 bases). V lost 2 bases and J 0 bases, leaving 14 bases between the germline ends. The CDR3 has 17 amino acids. The V gene's germline CDR1 is ENHRY and CDR2 SYGVKD. The CDR3 nucleotides are TGTGCCATCAGTGAGGGGGAGTGGTATAGCTCCTACAATGAGCAGTTCTTC. This gives the protein CAISEGEWYSSYNEQFF.

As to this clonotype: The junction departs from germline at one end; a sequencing error may be responsible. The chain carries TRBV19 and TRBJ2-7; no clear D. CDR3 size: 14 residues. Germline-derived CDR1 and CDR2 are LNHDA and SQIVND (reference sequence). This chain's CDR3 is CASSIVGSNYEQYF. The CDR3, as DNA: TGTGCCAGCAGTATCGTCGGGTCTAACTACGAGCAGTACTTC.

This clonotype was seen more than once but under ten times. This chain uses TRBV2 with TRBJ1-2; TRBD1 matches 9 bases. The V segment lost 3 bases and the J segment 0 bases; nucleotides outside the gene matches: 5. The CDR3 is 16 amino acids. Germline V gene data show CDR1 as SNHLY and CDR2 as FYNNEI. CDR3: CASSDNRGPTNYGYTF. The CDR3 nucleotides are TGTGCCAGCAGTGATAACAGGGGGCCCACTAACTATGGCTACACCTTC. The full variable domain, completed using reference TRBV2 and TRBJ1-2, is EPEVTQTPSHQVTQMGQEVILRCVPISNHLYFYWYRQILGQKVEFLVSFYNNEISEKSEIFDDQFSVERPDGSNFTLKIRSTKLEDSAMYFCASSDNRGPTNYGYTFGSGTRLTVV.

This clonotype came up many times. The chain joins TRBV7-8 to TRBJ1-2; no firm D call. Germline V gene lookup returns CDR1 SGHVS and CDR2 FQNEAQ. Trimming pared 2 bases from V and 8 bases from J, leaving 12 bases between. CDR3 length equals 13 residues. CDR3 loop: CASSLRSGEGYTF. The CDR3 DNA reads TGTGCCAGCAGCTTAAGATCTGGGGAAGGCTACACCTTC.